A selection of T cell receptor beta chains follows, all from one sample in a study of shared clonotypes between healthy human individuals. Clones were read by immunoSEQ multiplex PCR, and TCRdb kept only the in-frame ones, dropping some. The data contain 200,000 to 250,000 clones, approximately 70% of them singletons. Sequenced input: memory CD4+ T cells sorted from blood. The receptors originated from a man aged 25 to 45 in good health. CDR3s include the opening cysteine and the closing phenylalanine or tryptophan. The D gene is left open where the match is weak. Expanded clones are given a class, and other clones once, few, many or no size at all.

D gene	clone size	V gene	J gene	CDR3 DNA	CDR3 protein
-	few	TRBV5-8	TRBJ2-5	TGTGCCAGCAGCTTGGTAGAGACCCAGTACTTC	CASSLVETQYF
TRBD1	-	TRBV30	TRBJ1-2	TGTGCCTGGAGTAGCCCGGGACAGGGCGCTAACTATGGCTACACCTTC	CAWSSPGQGANYGYTF
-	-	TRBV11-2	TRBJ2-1	TGTGCCAGCAGCTTAGTGGTCCGGGTTGAGCAGTTCTTC	CASSLVVRVEQFF
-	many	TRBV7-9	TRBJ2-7	TGTGCCAGCAGCTTAGGGGACGGATACGAGCAGTACTTC	CASSLGDGYEQYF
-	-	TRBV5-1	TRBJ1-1	TGCGCCAGCAGCTTGAGGGGTGTGGGCGGGACGAACACTGAAGCTTTCTTT	CASSLRGVGGTNTEAFF
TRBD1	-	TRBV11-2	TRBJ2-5	TGTGCCAGCAGCTTAGATGGGGACAGTGAAGAGACCCAGTACTTC	CASSLDGDSEETQYF
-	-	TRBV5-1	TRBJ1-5	TGCGCCAGCAGCCCCCAGGGGATGGGTCAGCCCCAGCATTTT	CASSPQGMGQPQHF
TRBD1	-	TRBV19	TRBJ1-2	TGTGCCACCCAACAGGGGCGAGGGGGCTACACCTTC	CATQQGRGGYTF
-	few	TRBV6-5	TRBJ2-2	TGTGCCAGCCGTCAGTCGGTATTCACCGGGGAGCTGTTTTTT	CASRQSVFTGELFF
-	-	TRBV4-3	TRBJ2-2	TGCGCCAGCAGCCAAGATGGCTCCGCGAACACCGGGGAGCTGTTTTTT	CASSQDGSANTGELFF
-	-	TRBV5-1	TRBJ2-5	TGCGCCAGCGGAGGATTATGGGAGACCCAGTACTTC	CASGGLWETQYF
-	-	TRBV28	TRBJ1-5	TGTGCCAGCAGGAAAAAAACTGCCGGTTTCGGCAATCAGCCCCAGCATTTT	CASRKKTAGFGNQPQHF
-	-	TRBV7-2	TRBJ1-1	TGTGCCAGCAGCCTGAACACCCACCCAACGAACACTGAAGCTTTCTTT	CASSLNTHPTNTEAFF
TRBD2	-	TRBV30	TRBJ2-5	TGTGCCTGGAGTAGACTAGCGGGAGTTGAGACCCAGTACTTC	CAWSRLAGVETQYF
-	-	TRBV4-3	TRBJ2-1	TGCGCCAGCAGCCCCGATACAAGCTCCTACAATGAGCAGTTCTTC	CASSPDTSSYNEQFF
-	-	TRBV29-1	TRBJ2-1	TGCAGCAACGATCGGGGGAATGAGCAGTTCTTC	CSNDRGNEQFF
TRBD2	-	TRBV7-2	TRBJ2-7	TGTGCCAGCAGCTTAGCCGGGACTAGCGGGAGCTCCTACGAGCAGTACTTC	CASSLAGTSGSSYEQYF
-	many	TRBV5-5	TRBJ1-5	TGTGCCAGCAGCTTGGACAGTATTCAGCCCCAGCATTTT	CASSLDSIQPQHF
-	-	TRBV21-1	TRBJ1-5	TGTGCCAGCAGCACGGAAGAACAGGGTGAGCATTTT	CASSTEEQGEHF
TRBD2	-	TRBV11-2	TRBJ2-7	TGTGCCAGCAGAAAACTTGGGCGGGAGTCCTACGAGCAGTACTTC	CASRKLGRESYEQYF
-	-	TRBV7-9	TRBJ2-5	TGTGCCAGCAGCTCCGGGACTTCACACCAAGAGACCCAGTACTTC	CASSSGTSHQETQYF
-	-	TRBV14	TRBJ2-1	TGTGCCAGCAGCCAAATAAGTTTTGGGGCAGGGAAGGACAATGAGCAGTTCTTC	CASSQISFGAGKDNEQFF
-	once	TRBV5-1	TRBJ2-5	TGCGCCAGCAGCTTGGTGTCAAGCGGAGGGGAGACCCAGTACTTC	CASSLVSSGGETQYF
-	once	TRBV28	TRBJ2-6	TGTGCCAGCAGTTTGTCAGGGCCTGGGGCCAACGTCCTGACTTTC	CASSLSGPGANVLTF
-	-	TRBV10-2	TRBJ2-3	TGCGCCAGCAGTGATGGCTCCGTCCCGGGGGATACGCAGTATTTT	CASSDGSVPGDTQYF
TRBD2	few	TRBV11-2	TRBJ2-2	TGTGCCAGCAGGGGACTAGTCAACACCGGGGAGCTGTTTTTT	CASRGLVNTGELFF
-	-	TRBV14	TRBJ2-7	TGTGCCAGCAGCCCAACCCGGGCCCTAGGAGGCGAGCAGTACTTC	CASSPTRALGGEQYF
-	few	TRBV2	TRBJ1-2	TGTGCCAGCACCCGGGACTATAACTATGGCTACACCTTC	CASTRDYNYGYTF
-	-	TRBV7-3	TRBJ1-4	TGTGCCAGCAGTCAATCGCCTAATGAAAAACTGTTTTTT	CASSQSPNEKLFF
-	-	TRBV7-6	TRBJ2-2	TGTGCCAGCAGCCGCAGTCCCGCGAACACCGGGGAGCTGTTTTTT	CASSRSPANTGELFF
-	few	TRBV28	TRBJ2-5	TGTGCCAGCAGTTCTGGTGAATCCAGGTCACAAGAGACCCAGTACTTC	CASSSGESRSQETQYF
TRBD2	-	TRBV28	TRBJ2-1	TGTGCCAGCACCGACGGGACTAGCGGGAGAAATGAGCAGTTCTTC	CASTDGTSGRNEQFF
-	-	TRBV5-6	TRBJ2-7	TGTGCCAGCAGCTTACTACAGGGCTTCTCCTACGAGCAGTACTTC	CASSLLQGFSYEQYF
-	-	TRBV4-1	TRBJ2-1	TGCGCCAGCAGCCAACTACAGGGATACAATGAGCAGTTCTTC	CASSQLQGYNEQFF
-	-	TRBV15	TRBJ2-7	TGTGCCACCAGCAGAGTGACCGACGACAACTACGAGCAGTACTTC	CATSRVTDDNYEQYF
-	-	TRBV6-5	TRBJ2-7	TGTGCCAGCAGGGGGTTTCGCTACGAGCAGTACTTC	CASRGFRYEQYF
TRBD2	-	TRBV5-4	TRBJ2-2	TGTGCCAGCAGTTTTCCTACTAGCGGGGTGAACACCGGGGAGCTGTTTTTT	CASSFPTSGVNTGELFF
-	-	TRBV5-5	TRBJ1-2	TGTGCCAGCAGCCGGGGGGGAACAGATACCTTC	CASSRGGTDTF
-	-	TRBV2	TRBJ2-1	TGTGCCAGCAGTTATCAGGGTTATGAGCAGTTCTTC	CASSYQGYEQFF
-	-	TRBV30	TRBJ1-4	TGTGCCTGCCGGAGTCCAACTAATGAAAAACTGTTTTTT	CACRSPTNEKLFF
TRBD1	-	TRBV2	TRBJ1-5	TGTGCCAGCAGTAACCGGGACAGCCCATACATGAGCAATCAGCCCCAGCATTTT	CASSNRDSPYMSNQPQHF
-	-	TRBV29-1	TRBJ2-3	TGCAGCGTTGAAGATCGGGGGACAGCATTCAGCACAGATACGCAGTATTTT	CSVEDRGTAFSTDTQYF
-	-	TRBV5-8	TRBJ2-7	TGTGCCAGCAGCTTGGCCTCCGAGCAGTACTTC	CASSLASEQYF
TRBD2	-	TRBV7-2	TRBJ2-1	TGTGCCAGCAGACTTACCGGGACTAGCTACAATGAGCAGTTCTTC	CASRLTGTSYNEQFF
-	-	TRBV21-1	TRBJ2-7	TGTGCCAGCATCCTCCGGGGTCCCTACGAGCAGTACTTC	CASILRGPYEQYF
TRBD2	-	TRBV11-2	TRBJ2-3	TGTGCCAGCAGCCCCAGAGGGACTAGCGGGGGTCTCACAGATACGCAGTATTTT	CASSPRGTSGGLTDTQYF
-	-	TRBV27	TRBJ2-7	TGTGCCAGCAGTCGGACAGCGGGCTACTACGAGCAGTACTTC	CASSRTAGYYEQYF
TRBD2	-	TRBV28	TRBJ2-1	TGTGCCAGCAGTCCACTCGCGGGAGGGAACAATGAGCAGTTCTTC	CASSPLAGGNNEQFF
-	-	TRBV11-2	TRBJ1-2	TGTGCCAGCAGGTGGCAGCCTCTAGATGGCTACACCTTC	CASRWQPLDGYTF
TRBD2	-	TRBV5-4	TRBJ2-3	TGTGCCAGCCGGCTGGGACTACCGAGCACAGATACGCAGTATTTT	CASRLGLPSTDTQYF
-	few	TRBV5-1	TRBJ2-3	TGCGCCAGCAGCCCGGGCGGTGACACAGATACGCAGTATTTT	CASSPGGDTDTQYF
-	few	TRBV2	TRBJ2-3	TGTGCCAGTTTAGGACAGCGCACAGATACGCAGTATTTT	CASLGQRTDTQYF
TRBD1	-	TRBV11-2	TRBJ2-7	TGTGCCAGCAGCTCCTGGGGACAGATTGCCGAGCAGTACTTC	CASSSWGQIAEQYF
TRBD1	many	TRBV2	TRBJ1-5	TGTGCCAGCAGCGGCAGGGGGCAAAGCAATCAGCCCCAGCATTTT	CASSGRGQSNQPQHF
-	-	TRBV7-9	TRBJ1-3	TGTGCCAGCAGCTTAGTCGGGAGTTTTGTCGGAAACACCATATATTTT	CASSLVGSFVGNTIYF
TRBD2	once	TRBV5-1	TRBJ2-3	TGCGCCAGCAGCCAGGGACTAGCGGGAGTCACAGATACGCAGTATTTT	CASSQGLAGVTDTQYF